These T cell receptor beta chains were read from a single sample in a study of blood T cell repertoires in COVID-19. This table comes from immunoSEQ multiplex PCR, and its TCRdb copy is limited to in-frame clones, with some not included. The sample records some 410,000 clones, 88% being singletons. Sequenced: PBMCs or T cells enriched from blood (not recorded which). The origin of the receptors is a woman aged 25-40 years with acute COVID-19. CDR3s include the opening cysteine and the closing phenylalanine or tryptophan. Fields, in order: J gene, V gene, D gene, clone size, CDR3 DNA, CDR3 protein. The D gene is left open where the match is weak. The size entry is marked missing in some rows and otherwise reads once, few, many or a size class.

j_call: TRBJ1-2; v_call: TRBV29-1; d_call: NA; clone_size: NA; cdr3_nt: TGCAGCGTTGTGGAGGGACCCGGCCGCAGTGGCTACACCTTC; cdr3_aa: CSVVEGPGRSGYTF
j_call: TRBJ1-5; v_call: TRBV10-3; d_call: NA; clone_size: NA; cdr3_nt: TGTGCCATCAGTGAGTCTCGGCCCCAGCATTTT; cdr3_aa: CAISESRPQHF
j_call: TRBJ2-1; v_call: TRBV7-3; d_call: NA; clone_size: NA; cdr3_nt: TGTGCCAGCAGCTCCCCCCCCGGGGAGCAGTTCTTC; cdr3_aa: CASSSPPGEQFF
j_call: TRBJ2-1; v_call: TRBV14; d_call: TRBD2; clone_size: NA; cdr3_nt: TGTGCCAGCAGTCCAGCCGGACTAGCCTTTCGCAATGAGCAGTTCTTC; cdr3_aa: CASSPAGLAFRNEQFF
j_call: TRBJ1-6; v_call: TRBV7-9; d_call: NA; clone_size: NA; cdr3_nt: TGTGCCAGCAGCTTAAAAAGACAGGATAGGAATTCACCCCTCCACTTT; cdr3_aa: CASSLKRQDRNSPLHF
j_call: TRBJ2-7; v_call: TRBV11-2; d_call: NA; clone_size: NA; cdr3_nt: TGTGCCAGCAGCTTAAGGACTCCCCCTTACGAGCAGTACTTC; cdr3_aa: CASSLRTPPYEQYF
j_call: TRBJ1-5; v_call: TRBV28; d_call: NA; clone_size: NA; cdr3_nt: TGTGCCAGCAGCCTTACTGTGACAGGATACAATCAGCCTCAGCATTTT; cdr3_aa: CASSLTVTGYNQPQHF
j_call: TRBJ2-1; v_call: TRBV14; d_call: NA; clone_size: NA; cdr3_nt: TGTGCCAGCAGCCAAGACAGGAAGAGTTCCTACAATGAGCAGTTCTTC; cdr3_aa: CASSQDRKSSYNEQFF
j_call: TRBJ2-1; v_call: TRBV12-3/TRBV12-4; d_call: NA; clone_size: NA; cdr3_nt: TGTGCCAGCAGTTTAGGGCGGTCCAATGAGCAGTTCTTC; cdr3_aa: CASSLGRSNEQFF
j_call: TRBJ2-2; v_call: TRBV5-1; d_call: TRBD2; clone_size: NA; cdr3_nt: TGCGCCAGCAGCCTGAAGGCGTTTGCGGGGGGCTCGAACACCGGGGAGCTGTTTTTT; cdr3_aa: CASSLKAFAGGSNTGELFF
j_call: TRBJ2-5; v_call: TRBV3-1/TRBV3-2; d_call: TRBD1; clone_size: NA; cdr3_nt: TGTGCCAGCAGCCCGACAGGGGTAAGGGAGACCCAGTACTTC; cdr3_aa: CASSPTGVRETQYF
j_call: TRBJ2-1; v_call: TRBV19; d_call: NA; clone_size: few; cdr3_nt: TGTGCCAGTAGTAGGGAAGGGGTGACATCCTACAATGAGCAGTTCTTC; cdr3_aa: CASSREGVTSYNEQFF
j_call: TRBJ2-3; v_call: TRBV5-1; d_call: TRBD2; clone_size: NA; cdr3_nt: TGCGCCAGCAGCTCGGGGGGGAGCACAGATACGCAGTATTTT; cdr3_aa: CASSSGGSTDTQYF
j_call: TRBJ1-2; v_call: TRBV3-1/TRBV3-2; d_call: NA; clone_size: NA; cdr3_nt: TGTGCCAGCAGCAAAGCCTCGGGGAATTTTAACTATGGCTACACCTTC; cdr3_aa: CASSKASGNFNYGYTF
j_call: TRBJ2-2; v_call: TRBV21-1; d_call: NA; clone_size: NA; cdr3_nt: TGTGCCAGCAGCAAAGCGGGGAGGAGGAACACCGGGGAGCTGTTTTTT; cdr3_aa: CASSKAGRRNTGELFF
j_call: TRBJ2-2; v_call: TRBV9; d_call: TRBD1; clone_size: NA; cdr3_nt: TGTGCCAGCAGCGAGGGGGCGAGCACCGGGGAGCTGTTTTTT; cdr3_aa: CASSEGASTGELFF
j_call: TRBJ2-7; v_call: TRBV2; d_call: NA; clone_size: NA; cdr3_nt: TGTGCCAGCAGTCCCCGGGACAAAACCAGGGAGCAGTACTTC; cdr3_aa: CASSPRDKTREQYF
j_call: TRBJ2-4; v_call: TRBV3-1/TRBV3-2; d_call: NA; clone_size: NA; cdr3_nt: TGTGCCAGCAGCGAGTTAGCCAAAAACATTCAGTACTTC; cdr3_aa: CASSELAKNIQYF
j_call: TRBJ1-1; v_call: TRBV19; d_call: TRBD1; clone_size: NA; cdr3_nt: TGTGCCAGTGGGACAGGGTTAAACACTGAAGCTTTCTTT; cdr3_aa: CASGTGLNTEAFF
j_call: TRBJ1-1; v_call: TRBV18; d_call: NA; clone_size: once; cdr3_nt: TGTGCCAGCTCACCAGGGCGCGGGGTGACTGAAGCTTTCTTT; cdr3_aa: CASSPGRGVTEAFF
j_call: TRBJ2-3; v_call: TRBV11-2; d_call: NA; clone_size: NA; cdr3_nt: TGTGCCAGCAGCCTTCATCCAAGGGGGGGGCCAGATACGCAGTATTTT; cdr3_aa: CASSLHPRGGPDTQYF
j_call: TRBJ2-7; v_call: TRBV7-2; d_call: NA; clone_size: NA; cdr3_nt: TGTGCCAGCAGCACACAGGGTTCCGAGCAGTACTTC; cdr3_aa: CASSTQGSEQYF
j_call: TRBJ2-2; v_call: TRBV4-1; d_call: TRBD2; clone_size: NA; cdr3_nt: TGCGCCAGCAGCCAAGATAGGAGTTGGCTAGCGGGACCCAACACCGGGGAGCTGTTTTTT; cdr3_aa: CASSQDRSWLAGPNTGELFF
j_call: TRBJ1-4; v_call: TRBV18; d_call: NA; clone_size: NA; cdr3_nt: TGTGCCAGCTCACCGCTTAGAAGAGCAACTAATGAAAAACTGTTTTTT; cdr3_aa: CASSPLRRATNEKLFF
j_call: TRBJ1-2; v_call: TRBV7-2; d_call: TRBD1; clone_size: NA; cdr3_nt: TGTGCCAGCAGCTTATCGAAACGGGACAGCTTAGGCTACACCTTC; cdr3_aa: CASSLSKRDSLGYTF